Only a few counts were recorded for the clone carrying this T cell receptor beta chain. Its antigen is unidentified. V was shortened by 4 bases and J by 7 bases, with 13 bases between the two germline ends. The CDR3 extends over 14 amino acids. Germline CDR1 reads KGHDR; CDR2 reads SFDVKD. Using RNA template, CDR3s of TCR alpha and beta were amplified with iRepertoire arm-PCR. Input was 100-400 ng of tissue mRNA or PBMC total RNA. MiXCR, run by TCRdb on the multiplex PCR reads, gives a single entry per CDR3 protein. The data contain approximately 130,000 distinct CDR3 sequences, about 25% of them singletons. These data belong to a study of glioma-infiltrating T cells. Regarding the study as a whole: Very few CDR3 sequences were shared between tissue and blood. Non-neoplastic patients had below-expected tissue-blood divergence, while all gliomas exceeded expectation.

The chain joins TRBV24-1 to TRBJ2-1; possibly TRBD2 for D (5 bases). Sequencing was done on a sample of glioma tissue, nonneoplastic brain tissue, or PBMCs (not recorded which). This clonotype originated in a human donor with low-grade glioma or glioblastoma, undergoing nonglioma brain surgery, or in good health (not recorded which). Here the CDR3 DNA reads TGTGCCACCAGTGACTTAACGAGAGGGAATGAGCAGTTCTTC. This codes for CATSDLTRGNEQFF.